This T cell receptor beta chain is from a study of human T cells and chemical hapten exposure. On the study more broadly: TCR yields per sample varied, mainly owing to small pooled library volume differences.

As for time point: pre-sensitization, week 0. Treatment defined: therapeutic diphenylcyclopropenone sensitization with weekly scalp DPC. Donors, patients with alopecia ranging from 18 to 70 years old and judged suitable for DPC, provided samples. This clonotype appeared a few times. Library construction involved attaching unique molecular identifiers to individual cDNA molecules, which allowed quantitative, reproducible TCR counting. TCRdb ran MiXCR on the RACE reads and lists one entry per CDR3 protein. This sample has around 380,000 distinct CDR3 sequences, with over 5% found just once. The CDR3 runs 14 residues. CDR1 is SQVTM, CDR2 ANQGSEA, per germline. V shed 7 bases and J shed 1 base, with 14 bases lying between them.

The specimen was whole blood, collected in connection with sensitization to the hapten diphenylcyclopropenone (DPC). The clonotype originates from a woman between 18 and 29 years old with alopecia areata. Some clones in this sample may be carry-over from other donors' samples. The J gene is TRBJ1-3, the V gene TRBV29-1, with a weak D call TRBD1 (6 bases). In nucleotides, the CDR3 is TGCAGCGCTTGGCAGGGGTGGTCTGGAAACACCATATATTTT. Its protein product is CSAWQGWSGNTIYF.